One sample yielded the 2 T cell receptor beta chains listed below, sequenced in a study of blood T cells in healthy people across ages. Together with a sample-barcoded 5' primer, a J-beta primer mix was included in a second PCR lasting roughly 7 to 11 cycles. One entry per CDR3 protein results from TCRdb running MiXCR on the 5' RACE reads. The table has 800,000 or so distinct CDR3 sequences, about 42% seen once. The sequencing input was blood. The origin of the receptors is a man older than 75 in good health.

The chain has TRBV7-2 and TRBJ2-1; unclear D gene. Between the trimmed V and J ends, which lost 4 bases and 0 bases, there was a span of 7 bases. Germline V gene data show CDR1 as SGHTA and CDR2 as FQGNSA. The CDR3 spans 14 residues. The CDR3 region is CASSSPPSYNEQFF. CDR3 DNA sequence: TGTGCCAGCAGCTCTCCCCCCTCCTACAATGAGCAGTTCTTC. The whole variable domain, filled in from reference TRBV7-2 and TRBJ2-1, reads GAGVSQSPSNKVTEKGKDVELRCDPISGHTALYWYRQSLGQGLEFLIYFQGNSAPDKSGLPSDRFSAERTGGSVSTLTIQRTQQEDSAVYLCASSSPPSYNEQFFGPGTRLTVL.

Remarks on this clonotype: Its ends do not fully match the called genes, so a read error is possible. The rearrangement links TRBV6-5 to TRBJ1-1; a possible D gene is TRBD1 (5 bases). Per germline, CDR1 MNHEY and CDR2 SVGAGI. The CDR3 extends over 15 amino acids. DNA for the CDR3: TGTGCCAGCAGAGTACGCGAAGGGGAGGACACTGAAGTTTTCTTT. Translating gives CASRVREGEDTEVFF.